This TCR beta chain derives from a study of T-cell reconstitution after alpha-beta-depleted transplantation in children. Findings of the study overall: In patients about two months after transplant, alpha-beta T cells reportedly arose from several hundred expanded graft clones.

Trimming took 3 bases from V and 7 from J; bases not matched to a gene: 3. Germline CDR1 and CDR2: KGHDR and SFDVKD. The CDR3 is 15 amino acids. A library of TCRbeta sequences, prepared with unique molecular identifiers, was generated. A single record per CDR3 protein comes from TCRdb applying MiXCR to the PCR reads. Of some 460,000 distinct CDR3 sequences detected, 15% to 20% appear once; the ten largest clones hold approximately 29%. With regard to this clonotype: Antigen unknown.

This receptor was obtained from a boy under two years old who had a stem cell transplant for Wiskott-Aldrich syndrome, so the T cells may come from the graft donor. Specimen: PBMCs, mostly from graft donor cells, collected 360 days after TCRalphabeta/CD19-depleted stem cell transplant. The J gene is TRBJ2-1, the V gene TRBV24-1, with TRBD1 matching 12 bases. This chain's CDR3 is CATSDGDRGLNEQFF. CDR3 bases: TGTGCCACCAGTGATGGGGACAGGGGGCTAAATGAGCAGTTCTTC.